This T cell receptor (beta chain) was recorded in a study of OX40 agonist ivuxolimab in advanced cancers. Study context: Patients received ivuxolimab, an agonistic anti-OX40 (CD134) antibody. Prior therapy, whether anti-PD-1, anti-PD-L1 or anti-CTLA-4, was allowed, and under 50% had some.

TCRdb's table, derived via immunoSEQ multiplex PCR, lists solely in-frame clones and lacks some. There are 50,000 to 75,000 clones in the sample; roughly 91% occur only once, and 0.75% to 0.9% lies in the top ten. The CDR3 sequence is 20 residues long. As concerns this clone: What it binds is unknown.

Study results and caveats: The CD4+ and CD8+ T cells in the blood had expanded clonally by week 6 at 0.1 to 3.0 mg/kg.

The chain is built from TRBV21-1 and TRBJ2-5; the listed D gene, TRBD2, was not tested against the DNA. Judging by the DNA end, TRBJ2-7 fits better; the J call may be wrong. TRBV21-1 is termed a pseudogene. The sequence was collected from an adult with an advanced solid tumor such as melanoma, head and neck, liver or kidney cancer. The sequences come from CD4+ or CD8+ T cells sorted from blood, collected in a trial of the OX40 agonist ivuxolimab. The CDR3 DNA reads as TGTGCCAGCAGCAAAGACCTTCAGCTCCCTCTAGCGGGAGTGTTCTACGAGCAGTACTTC. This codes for CASSKDLQLPLAGVFYEQYF.